These 25 T cell receptor beta chains share one sample of origin, sequenced in a study of siplizumab effects on memory and regulatory T cells. Using immunoSEQ multiplex PCR, the repertoire was profiled, and TCRdb retains in-frame clones only, with some absent. The data hold fewer than 60,000 clones, with approximately 93% observed a single time. The sample consisted of CD8+ T cells sorted from blood. The receptors here all came from a human donor in good health.

V usage is TRBV5-4 and J usage is TRBJ1-2; tentatively, D is TRBD1 (6 bases). The CDR3 has 14 amino acids. Germline V gene data show CDR1 as SGHNT and CDR2 as YYREEE (reference sequence). The V and J ends lost 0 bases and 4 bases respectively, with 10 bases between them. The CDR3 DNA is TGTGCCAGCAGCTTGGGGCTAGGGGGCTATGGCTACACCTTC. It specifies CASSLGLGGYGYTF. Together with reference TRBV5-4 and TRBJ1-2, the CDR3 gives the full variable domain: ETGVTQSPTHLIKTRGQQVTLRCSSQSGHNTVSWYQQALGQGPQFIFQYYREEENGRGNFPPRFSGLQFPNYSSELNVNALELDDSALYLCASSLGLGGYGYTFGSGTRLTVV.

This clone was seen more than once but under ten times. This chain uses TRBV11-2 with TRBJ2-7; D may be TRBD1 (6 bases). Germline V gene data show CDR1 as SGHAT and CDR2 as FQNNGV. Deletions cut 1 base from V and 11 bases from J, with 9 bases between. The CDR3 has 11 amino acids. The CDR3 spells CASSLGQVEYF. CDR3 nucleotide sequence: TGTGCCAGCAGCTTAGGACAGGTGGAGTACTTC. Together with reference TRBV11-2 and TRBJ2-7, the CDR3 gives the full variable domain: EAGVAQSPRYKIIEKRQSVAFWCNPISGHATLYWYQQILGQGPKLLIQFQNNGVVDDSQLPKDRFSAERLKGVDSTLKIQPAKLEDSAVYLCASSLGQVEYFGPGTRLTVT.

The chain links TRBV6-5 to TRBJ2-7, with D possibly being TRBD1 or TRBD2 (5 bases each). This CDR3 spans 14 amino acids. Trimming shortened V by 4 bases and J by 0 bases, and 10 bases separated the two germline ends. Germline V gives CDR1 MNHEY, CDR2 SVGAGI. Here the CDR3 reads CASSSAGSSYEQYF. In DNA, the CDR3 is TGTGCCAGCAGTTCGGCAGGGAGCTCCTACGAGCAGTACTTC.

The chain uses TRBV11-2 and TRBJ2-7, with 11 positions matching TRBD2. The CDR3 has 17 residues. With 4 bases clipped from V and 4 bases from J, the junction kept 12 bases outside the gene matches. The germline V gene encodes CDR1 SGHAT and CDR2 FQNNGV. The CDR3: CASSWTGLAELPYEQYF. The CDR3 bases are TGTGCCAGCAGCTGGACGGGACTAGCGGAATTACCTTACGAGCAGTACTTC.

This sequence joins TRBV10-3 and TRBJ1-1; TRBD1 might be the D (5 bases). CDR1 and CDR2 (germline): ENHRY, SYGVKD. Deletions cut 2 bases from V and 7 bases from J, with 11 bases between. The CDR3 is made up of 13 amino acids. CDR3 nucleotides: TGTGCCATCAGTGAGCAGGGCCAGGGTGAAGCTTTCTTT. Its translation: CAISEQGQGEAFF.

The chain has TRBV5-1 and TRBJ1-1, with D possibly matching TRBD1 (6 bases). CDR1 and CDR2 (germline): SGHRS, YFSETQ. Deletions cut 4 bases from V and 5 bases from J, with 24 bases between. The CDR3 length is 17 residues. The CDR3 protein is CASSHTPGDFRGTEAFF. The CDR3, as DNA: TGCGCCAGCAGCCATACCCCAGGTGACTTTAGGGGGACTGAAGCTTTCTTT.

This sequence joins TRBV28 and TRBJ2-3; D is undetermined. This CDR3 spans 11 amino acids. Trimming removed 7 bases at V and 6 bases at J, with 8 bases between. Germline V gene sequence: CDR1 MDHEN, CDR2 SYDVKM. CDR3 loop: CASTSEDTQYF. For the CDR3, the DNA is TGTGCCAGCACCTCGGAGGATACGCAGTATTTT.

This sequence joins TRBV28 and TRBJ2-5; tentative D call: TRBD2 (5 bases). Germline values: CDR1 MDHEN, CDR2 SYDVKM. Trimming removed 8 bases at V and 0 bases at J, with 13 bases between. CDR3 length: 14 amino acids. The CDR3 nucleotides read TGTGCCAGCTCCGCCCGAGGGTACCAAGAGACCCAGTACTTC. Translated, it gives CASSARGYQETQYF.

The chain has TRBV7-3 and TRBJ2-3, with D tentatively TRBD1 or TRBD2 (5 bases each). The CDR3 runs 14 residues. Germline CDR1 reads SGHTA; CDR2 reads FQGTGA. V lost 4 bases to trimming and J lost 4 bases, with 12 bases between them. The DNA of the CDR3 is TGTGCCAGCAGCTCAAGATTGGGGGCAGATACGCAGTATTTT. Translation gives CASSSRLGADTQYF.

This chain links TRBV2 with TRBJ1-2, with 8 bases matching TRBD1. The junction had 7 bases not matched to a gene; V was cut back by 0 bases and J by 4 bases. The length of the CDR3 is 16 residues. The germline V gene encodes CDR1 SNHLY and CDR2 FYNNEI. CDR3 region: CASSEAGTGGPYGYTF. The CDR3 DNA reads TGTGCCAGCAGTGAAGCCGGGACAGGAGGTCCCTATGGCTACACCTTC.

CDR3 nucleotide sequence: TGTGCCAGCAGTTTATCCTACCGAAACCCCAGCAATGAGCAGTTCTTC. Encoded protein: CASSLSYRNPSNEQFF. The rearrangement uses TRBV28 and TRBJ2-1; no firm D call. Trimming took 1 base from V and 6 from J, leaving 16 bases between them. CDR1 MDHEN and CDR2 SYDVKM come from the germline V gene. The CDR3 is 16 residues long.

This clone was picked up one time. This sequence joins TRBV7-9 and TRBJ2-3, with a weak D call TRBD2 (5 bases). Per the germline V gene, CDR1 is SEHNR and CDR2 is FQNEAQ (reference sequence). This CDR3 comprises 15 residues. Trimming pared 5 bases from V and 0 bases from J, leaving 12 bases between. CDR3 sequence: CASSRPGSSTDTQYF. The CDR3 nucleotides read TGTGCCAGCAGCCGCCCGGGGTCTAGCACAGATACGCAGTATTTT.

In DNA, the CDR3 is TGTGCCAGCAGTTTAAGTGGCCACCGGCTGGCGCTAGGGACTGAAGCTTTCTTT. Its protein product is CASSLSGHRLALGTEAFF. The chain uses TRBV27 and TRBJ1-1, with D hard to call. V was shortened by 2 bases and J by 5 bases, with 24 bases between the two germline ends. Germline V gene sequence: CDR1 MNHEY, CDR2 SMNVEV (reference sequence). The CDR3 covers 18 residues.

The chain couples TRBV28 to TRBJ1-4; perhaps TRBD1 as D (5 bases). This CDR3 has 16 amino acids. From germline, CDR1 is MDHEN and CDR2 SYDVKM. V lost 10 bases and J 8 bases, leaving 26 bases between the germline ends. The CDR3 is CAITPAQGGSGEKLFF. The CDR3, as DNA: TGTGCCATCACACCCGCGCAGGGTGGGAGCGGCGAAAAACTGTTTTTT.

The table lists this clone with a count of one. Written as DNA, the CDR3 is TGTGCCAGCAGCTTAGTGCAGGGGGCGCGTAATGAGCAGTTCTTC. Its protein product is CASSLVQGARNEQFF. The chain recombines TRBV7-9 with TRBJ2-1; 8 bases are a match to TRBD1. The CDR3 spans 15 residues. CDR1 SEHNR and CDR2 FQNEAQ come from the germline V gene (reference sequence). With 1 base clipped from V and 7 bases from J, the junction kept 6 bases outside the gene matches.

In this sample, this clone turned up once. The chain employs TRBV23-1 and TRBJ1-4, with a weak D call TRBD1 (6 bases). TRBV23-1 qualifies as an ORF whose function is uncertain. The CDR3 covers 14 residues. With 3 bases removed from V and 7 bases from J, the gap between germline ends came to 12 bases. CDR3: CASSHPGAIEKLFF. DNA of the CDR3: TGCGCCAGCAGTCATCCGGGGGCAATTGAAAAACTGTTTTTT.

CDR3 sequence: CASSLGPSKWFF. The CDR3 coding sequence is TGTGCCAGCAGTCTAGGACCGTCTAAGTGGTTCTTC. V usage is TRBV27 and J usage is TRBJ2-1; the D is unclear. Germline assignment: CDR1 MNHEY and CDR2 SMNVEV (reference sequence). V lost 5 bases, J lost 15 bases, and 17 bases lay in between. The CDR3 length is 12 residues.

This sequence joins TRBV5-1 and TRBJ2-7; D uncertain. The germline gives CDR1 SGHRS, CDR2 YFSETQ. The CDR3 has 14 residues. Trimming took 0 bases from V and 2 from J, leaving 9 bases between them. CDR3 region: CASSLEGQAYEQYF. The CDR3 DNA reads TGCGCCAGCAGCTTGGAAGGTCAGGCCTACGAGCAGTACTTC.

The rearrangement uses TRBV18 and TRBJ1-1; tentatively, D is TRBD1 (6 bases). Trimming removed 4 bases at V and 6 bases at J, with 12 bases between. CDR3 length equals 13 residues. The germline gives CDR1 KGHSH, CDR2 LQKENI. The CDR3 here is CASSQSGTPEAFF. The CDR3 bases are TGTGCCAGCTCACAATCCGGGACACCTGAAGCTTTCTTT.

The V and J genes are TRBV5-6 and TRBJ2-6, with TRBD1 as a possible D gene (6 bases). The CDR3 has 16 amino acids. The germline gives CDR1 SGHDT, CDR2 YYEEEE. Trimming removed 1 base from V and 2 bases from J, with 10 bases in between. The CDR3 protein is CASSLTNRAGANVLTF. CDR3 DNA: TGTGCCAGCAGCTTGACCAACAGGGCTGGGGCCAACGTCCTGACTTTC.

The chain joins TRBV5-5 to TRBJ1-5; the D gene is possibly TRBD1 (5 bases). Trimming cost V 4 bases and J 3 bases, with 17 bases left between them. The V gene's germline CDR1 is SGHKS and CDR2 YYEKEE (reference sequence). The CDR3 spans 16 residues. The CDR3 reads CASSPSAGFNNQPQHF. CDR3 bases: TGTGCCAGCAGCCCCTCAGCAGGGTTTAACAATCAGCCCCAGCATTTT.

The rearrangement uses TRBV27 and TRBJ2-7, with 7 bases lining up with TRBD1. The CDR3 is 15 amino acids. The V gene end was trimmed by 6 bases and the J gene end by 3 bases; junction bases not matched to a gene: 11. CDR1 and CDR2 from the germline V gene are MNHEY and SMNVEV (reference sequence). The chain's CDR3 is CASRTIQGSLYEQYF. The CDR3 nucleotides are TGTGCCAGCAGAACCATACAGGGGAGCCTCTACGAGCAGTACTTC.

V gene TRBV6-1 combines with J gene TRBJ1-2; D remains unclear. Per the germline V gene, CDR1 is MNHNS and CDR2 is SASEGT. Between the trimmed V and J ends, which lost 3 bases and 5 bases, there was a span of 22 bases. This CDR3 is 17 amino acids long. CDR3 residues: CASSEAAGSRVPYGYTF. For the CDR3, the DNA is TGTGCCAGCAGTGAGGCGGCGGGGAGCCGAGTCCCGTATGGCTACACCTTC.

The chain joins TRBV5-1 to TRBJ2-2; 10 nucleotides align to TRBD2. The germline V gene encodes CDR1 SGHRS and CDR2 YFSETQ. Trimming cost V 2 bases and J 5 bases; bases outside gene matches: 9. The CDR3 is 17 amino acids. CDR3 nucleotide sequence: TGCGCCAGCAGCTTCATAGCCTTAGCGGGAGGAACCGGGGAGCTGTTTTTT. Protein product: CASSFIALAGGTGELFF.

The J gene is TRBJ2-3, the V gene TRBV6-4; a weak D match, TRBD2 (6 bases). Looked up from germline, CDR1 is MRHNA and CDR2 is SNTAGT. Trimming took off 3 bases at V and 2 bases at J, with 9 bases between the two ends. The CDR3 spans 14 residues. The CDR3 sequence is CASSEGRHTDTQYF. Written as DNA, the CDR3 is TGTGCCAGCAGTGAGGGGAGGCACACAGATACGCAGTATTTT.